Listed here are 26 T cell receptor beta chains from one sample, sequenced in a study of T cell responses to AZD1222 COVID-19 vaccine. Assay: immunoSEQ multiplex PCR; the TCRdb copy retains only in-frame clones and omits some. Altogether 96,000 or so clones are present, about 89% being singletons, with the ten largest covering 1.5% to 2%. The sequencing used peripheral blood, collected on day 0 of AZD1222 vaccination. The receptors were sampled from an adult in good health.

V gene TRBV19 combines with J gene TRBJ1-1; 8 bases agree with TRBD1. CDR3 length: 14 amino acids. Germline V gene lookup returns CDR1 LNHDA and CDR2 SQIVND (reference sequence). V was pared by 3 bases and J by 10 bases, with 10 bases of the junction left unmatched. For the CDR3, the DNA is TGTGCCAGTAGTATTTTATCTCAGGGGGCCGCAGCTTTCTTT. Translated: CASSILSQGAAAFF.

This clone occurred once. The chain joins TRBV19 to TRBJ1-1; D is uncertain. V gave up 4 bases and J gave up 10 bases, with 16 bases separating them. The CDR3 loop spans 13 amino acids. CDR1 and CDR2 (germline): LNHDA, SQIVND (reference sequence). This CDR3 is CASSTPSAGRAFF. The CDR3 nucleotides read TGTGCCAGTAGTACCCCCTCGGCAGGAAGAGCTTTCTTT.

This rearrangement joins TRBV18 to TRBJ1-5; 8 bases are a match to TRBD1. The J segment lost 4 bases and the V segment lost 4 bases, leaving 6 bases of the junction unmatched. CDR1 and CDR2 from the germline V gene are KGHSH and LQKENI. The CDR3 contains 15 residues. The CDR3 DNA reads TGTGCCAGCTCACGTAACCAGGGGGCAAATCAGCCCCAGCATTTT. This translates into CASSRNQGANQPQHF. The entire variable domain, with the rest obtained from reference TRBV18 and TRBJ1-5, is as follows: NAGVMQNPRHLVRRRGQEARLRCSPMKGHSHVYWYRQLPEEGLKFMVYLQKENIIDESGMPKERFSAEFPKEGPSILRIQQVVRGDSAAYFCASSRNQGANQPQHFGDGTRLSIL.

The V gene is TRBV6-2 or TRBV6-3, the J gene TRBJ1-1; D is undetermined. Germline V gene data show CDR1 as MNHEY and CDR2 as SVGEGT. This CDR3 has 13 amino acids. Between the trimmed V and J ends, which lost 4 bases and 5 bases, there was a span of 11 bases. CDR3 DNA: TGTGCCAGCAGTTTCCCGCGGAGAACTGAAGCTTTCTTT. Encoded protein: CASSFPRRTEAFF.

The chain uses TRBV11-3 and TRBJ2-2, with 10 bases that match TRBD1. The CDR3 has 16 amino acids. V shed 2 bases, J shed 4 bases, and the junction held 4 bases outside the gene matches. Per the germline V gene, CDR1 is SGHNT and CDR2 is YENEEA. CDR3 region: CASSLRQGASTGELFF. For the CDR3, the DNA is TGTGCCAGCAGCTTACGACAGGGGGCGAGCACCGGGGAGCTGTTTTTT.

The chain couples TRBV30 to TRBJ1-6; the D gene is possibly TRBD1 (6 bases). V lost 4 bases to trimming and J lost 10 bases, with 14 bases between them. Germline CDR1 reads GTSNPN; CDR2 reads SVGIG (reference sequence). CDR3 length: 13 residues. The CDR3: CAWTGVAESPLHF. CDR3 nucleotides: TGTGCCTGGACAGGGGTCGCTGAGTCACCCCTCCACTTT.

V gene TRBV29-1 combines with J gene TRBJ1-1, with 7 bases lining up with TRBD1. V was pared by 6 bases and J by 8 bases, with 6 bases of the junction left unmatched. CDR1 and CDR2 from the germline V gene are SQVTM and ANQGSEA. The CDR3 is 11 residues long. The CDR3 reads CSVARQGEAFF. CDR3 nucleotides: TGCAGCGTGGCAAGACAGGGCGAAGCTTTCTTT.

The chain employs TRBV6-1 and TRBJ1-1; the D gene is possibly TRBD1 (6 bases). This CDR3 is built from 17 residues. Trimming left V 1 base short and J 7 bases short, with 22 bases between. Germline assignment: CDR1 MNHNS and CDR2 SASEGT. The CDR3: CASSEEIDYLGADEAFF. In DNA form, the CDR3 reads TGTGCCAGCAGTGAAGAGATCGACTATCTGGGGGCGGATGAAGCTTTCTTT.

This clone has a single count. The rearrangement uses TRBV30 and TRBJ2-2; weak D call: TRBD1 (5 bases). V lost 2 bases, J lost 5 bases, and 6 bases lay in between. The length of the CDR3 is 12 residues. The V gene's germline CDR1 is GTSNPN and CDR2 SVGIG (reference sequence). CDR3 sequence reads: CAWSKGTGELFF. The CDR3 nucleotides are TGTGCCTGGAGTAAGGGGACCGGGGAGCTGTTTTTT.

Remarks on this clone: This clone may be a read error of a much larger clone one base away. V is TRBV7-2 and J is TRBJ2-2; D gene ambiguous. V lost 2 bases to trimming and J lost 6 bases, with 4 bases between them. The CDR3 is 12 residues long. Germline V gene sequence: CDR1 SGHTA, CDR2 FQGNSA. This CDR3 reads CASSLNSGELFF. The DNA of the CDR3 is TGTGCCAGCAGCTTAAACTCCGGGGAGCTGTTTTTT.

The V gene is TRBV28, the J gene TRBJ1-4; 10 positions agree with TRBD1. The V segment lost 6 bases and the J segment 7 bases; nucleotides outside the gene matches: 5. The CDR3 sequence is 14 residues long. Germline CDR1 MDHEN, CDR2 SYDVKM. The CDR3 protein is CASRTGQGIEKLFF. CDR3 bases: TGTGCCAGCAGGACGGGACAGGGGATTGAAAAACTGTTTTTT.

The chain couples TRBV2 to TRBJ1-2; D not certain. The germline CDR1 and CDR2 sequences are SNHLY and FYNNEI. This CDR3 region has 10 residues. The germline V and J ends were trimmed by 8 bases and 8 bases, with 9 bases remaining between them. Here the CDR3 reads CASRTGGYTF. Written as DNA, the CDR3 is TGTGCCAGCCGTACTGGGGGCTACACCTTC.

Only a few counts were recorded for this clone. The gene calls are TRBV25-1 and TRBJ2-7, with D perhaps TRBD1 (6 bases). From germline, CDR1 is MGHDK and CDR2 SYGVNS. The CDR3 sequence is 15 residues long. V was shortened by 0 bases and J by 2 bases, with 11 bases between the two germline ends. The CDR3: CASSEYSGATYEQYF. CDR3 DNA sequence: TGTGCCAGCAGTGAATATTCAGGGGCTACCTACGAGCAGTACTTC.

The chain is built from TRBV3-1 (or the pseudogene TRBV3-2) and TRBJ2-1; a weak D match, TRBD1 (7 bases). CDR3 length equals 16 residues. From germline, CDR1 is LGHDT and CDR2 YNNKEL (reference sequence). V lost 4 bases and J lost 2, with 15 bases in between. CDR3 nucleotide sequence: TGTGCCAGCAGCCCAGGAGGAGGGGGCCCCTACAATGAGCAGTTCTTC. It is translated as CASSPGGGGPYNEQFF.

The genes are TRBV7-3 and TRBJ1-3; D is unresolved. The CDR3 runs to 15 residues. V shed 2 bases and J shed 0 bases, with 8 bases lying between them. CDR1 is SGHTA, CDR2 FQGTGA, per germline. For the CDR3, the DNA is TGTGCCAGCAGCTTAGACGGGTCCTCTGGAAACACCATATATTTT. Protein: CASSLDGSSGNTIYF.

This clone was seen a single time. This chain links TRBV6-5 with TRBJ1-2, with D hard to call. The V and J ends lost 5 bases and 9 bases respectively, with 16 bases between them. The V gene's germline CDR1 is MNHEY and CDR2 SVGAGI. The CDR3 loop spans 13 amino acids. The CDR3 region is CASSPGDFLSYTF. The CDR3 DNA reads as TGTGCCAGCAGTCCCGGCGATTTCTTGAGCTACACCTTC.

This chain uses TRBV2 with TRBJ1-1; D gene ambiguous. V shed 10 bases and J shed 5 bases, with 23 bases lying between them. Germline CDR1 SNHLY, CDR2 FYNNEI. The CDR3 has 15 amino acids. CDR3 residues: CAIRLGLSDGTEAFF. CDR3 nucleotides: TGTGCCATTCGTTTAGGGTTGTCCGATGGGACTGAAGCTTTCTTT.

The chain joins TRBV20-1 to TRBJ1-1; D is perhaps TRBD1 (6 bases). The germline V gene has CDR1 DFQATT and CDR2 SNEGSKA (reference sequence). CDR3 length: 11 amino acids. V was trimmed by 6 bases and J by 11 bases, leaving 16 bases between them. CDR3 coding DNA: TGCAGTGCGGGGGGGCAGGGGTCCGCTTTCTTT. Its protein is CSAGGQGSAFF.

The genes are TRBV9 and TRBJ1-1; a possible D gene is TRBD1 (5 bases). The CDR3 covers 14 residues. Germline assignment: CDR1 SGDLS and CDR2 YYNGEE. Trimming shortened V by 0 bases and J by 1 base, and 7 bases separated the two germline ends. The CDR3 loop is CASSVAQGNTEAFF. Here the CDR3 DNA reads TGTGCCAGCAGCGTAGCCCAGGGGAACACTGAAGCTTTCTTT.

The chain links TRBV27 to TRBJ2-2; D is unclear. The CDR3 extends over 16 amino acids. Per germline, CDR1 MNHEY and CDR2 SMNVEV (reference sequence). V was pared by 2 bases and J by 4 bases, with 14 bases between. CDR3 DNA sequence: TGTGCCAGCAGTTTACTGCCAGGAGCTGGCACCGGGGAGCTGTTTTTT. Its translation is CASSLLPGAGTGELFF.

A single count supports this clone. The rearrangement links TRBV11-3 to TRBJ2-2; TRBD2 is a possible D gene (6 bases). Germline V gene lookup returns CDR1 SGHNT and CDR2 YENEEA. The V end lost 8 bases, the J end lost 6 bases, and 16 bases lay between the germline ends. This CDR3 region has 14 residues. CDR3 region: CASGGAAGAGELFF. The DNA for the CDR3 is TGTGCCAGCGGCGGGGCCGCGGGCGCCGGGGAGCTGTTTTTT.

The chain joins TRBV7-3 to TRBJ1-3, with D unresolved. Trimming removed 1 base from V and 4 bases from J, with 5 bases in between. Germline V lookup: CDR1 SGHTA, CDR2 FQGTGA. The CDR3 has 13 residues. CDR3 coding DNA: TGTGCCAGCAGCTTAAATCCGGGAAACACCATATATTTT. It specifies CASSLNPGNTIYF.

As to this clone: The junction departs from the called germline gene at one end, perhaps through a read error. V usage is TRBV9 and J usage is TRBJ2-1, with TRBD1 matching over 7 bases. The CDR3 loop spans 15 amino acids. CDR1 SGDLS and CDR2 YYNGEE come from the germline V gene. The DNA of the CDR3 is TGTGCCAGCAGCTCCGGGACAGCGGTATACAATGGGCAGTTCTTC. Amino acids: CASSSGTAVYNGQFF.

The gene calls are TRBV6-5 and TRBJ1-4; tentatively, D is TRBD1 (5 bases). V lost 5 bases, J lost 5 bases, and 15 bases lay in between. Germline-derived CDR1 and CDR2 are MNHEY and SVGAGI. This CDR3 contains 15 residues. Here the CDR3 DNA reads TGTGCCAGCAGTCCGGCGGGGGGGAGGAATGAAAAACTGTTTTTT. Its translation: CASSPAGGRNEKLFF.

The chain uses TRBV7-9 and TRBJ1-4, with unresolved D. Germline V lookup: CDR1 SEHNR, CDR2 FQNEAQ (reference sequence). The V end was cut by 6 bases, the J end by 3 bases, with 17 bases between. The CDR3 has 16 amino acids. The CDR3 bases are TGTGCCAGCAGTCTACTAATGTGGGGAGCTAATGAAAAACTGTTTTTT. Protein product: CASSLLMWGANEKLFF.

The CDR3 DNA follows: TGTGCCAGCAGCCCCCTTGGAAGGCGGCAGATGAACACTGAAGCTTTCTTT. Residues: CASSPLGRRQMNTEAFF. The chain couples TRBV14 to TRBJ1-1; the D is unclear. Germline V gene lookup returns CDR1 SGHDN and CDR2 FVKESK. Trimming stripped 4 bases from V and 0 bases from J, with 18 bases between. This CDR3 has 17 amino acids. Full variable domain (rest looked up from reference TRBV14 and TRBJ1-1): EAGVTQFPSHSVIEKGQTVTLRCDPISGHDNLYWYRRVMGKEIKFLLHFVKESKQDESGMPNNRFLAERTGGTYSTLKVQPAELEDSGVYFCASSPLGRRQMNTEAFFGQGTRLTVV.